This T cell receptor (beta chain) was recovered during a study of shared clonotypes between healthy human individuals. Across the whole study: Each donor contributed plates that comprised three CD4 naive, three CD4 memory, two CD8 naive and one CD8 memory.

This clone was found a few times. The study drew its donors from healthy HIV-negative adults without recent acute infections or vaccinations. Each donor was a Caucasian adult residing in Nashville, Tennessee. Subsets obtained from CD4+ cells comprised CD45RA+ naive and CD45RA-negative memory cells. This table comes from immunoSEQ multiplex PCR, and its TCRdb copy is limited to in-frame clones, with some not included. The repertoire holds millions of clones, with roughly 94% as singletons. Germline V CDR1 and CDR2: LNHDA, SQIVND (reference sequence). This CDR3 is built from 13 residues. The trim removed 7 bases at V and 3 bases at J, leaving 1 base unmatched.

Source material: naive CD4+ T cells sorted from blood. The subset denotes: CD45RA+ positively selected. The rearrangement links TRBV19 to TRBJ1-2; TRBD1 agrees at 11 bases. This TCR was sampled from a man between 18 and 35 years old in good health. In DNA, the CDR3 is TGTGCCAGTAAGGGACAGGGGGACTATGGCTACACCTTC. Protein sequence: CASKGQGDYGYTF.